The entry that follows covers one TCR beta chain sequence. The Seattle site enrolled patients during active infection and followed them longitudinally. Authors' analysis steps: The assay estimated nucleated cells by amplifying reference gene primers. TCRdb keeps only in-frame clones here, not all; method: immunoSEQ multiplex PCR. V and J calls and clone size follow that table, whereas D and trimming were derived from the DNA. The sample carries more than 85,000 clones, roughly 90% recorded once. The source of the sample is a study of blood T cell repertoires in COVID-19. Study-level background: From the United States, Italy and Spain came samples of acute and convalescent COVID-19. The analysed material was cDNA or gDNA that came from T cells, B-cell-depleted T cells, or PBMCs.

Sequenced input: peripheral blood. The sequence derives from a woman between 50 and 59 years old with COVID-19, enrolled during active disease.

The CDR3 loop reads CASSVTGTNYEKLFF. DNA of the CDR3: TGTGCCAGCAGCGTCACCGGGACAAACTATGAAAAACTGTTTTTT. This sequence joins TRBV9 and TRBJ1-4; perhaps TRBD1 as D (6 bases). There are 15 residues in the CDR3. Between the trimmed V and J ends, which lost 2 bases and 6 bases, there was a span of 14 bases. Germline CDR1 is SGDLS and CDR2 is YYNGEE.